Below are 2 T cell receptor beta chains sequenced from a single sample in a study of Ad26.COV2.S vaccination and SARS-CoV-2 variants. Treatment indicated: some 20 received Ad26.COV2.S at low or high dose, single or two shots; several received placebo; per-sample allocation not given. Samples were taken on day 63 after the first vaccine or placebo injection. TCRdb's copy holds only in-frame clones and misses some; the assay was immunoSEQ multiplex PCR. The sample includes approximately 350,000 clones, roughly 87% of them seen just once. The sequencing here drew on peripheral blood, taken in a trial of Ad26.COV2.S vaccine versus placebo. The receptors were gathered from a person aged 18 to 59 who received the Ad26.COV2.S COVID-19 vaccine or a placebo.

The CDR3 coding sequence is TGCGCCAGCAGCCAAGAAGCCAGGGATGGCTACACCTTC. Protein sequence: CASSQEARDGYTF. The chain has TRBV4-3 and TRBJ1-2; weak D call: TRBD1 (5 bases). The V end lost 0 bases, the J end lost 6 bases, and 8 bases lay between the germline ends. The CDR3 consists of 13 residues. Germline loops: CDR1 LGHNA, CDR2 YSLEER.

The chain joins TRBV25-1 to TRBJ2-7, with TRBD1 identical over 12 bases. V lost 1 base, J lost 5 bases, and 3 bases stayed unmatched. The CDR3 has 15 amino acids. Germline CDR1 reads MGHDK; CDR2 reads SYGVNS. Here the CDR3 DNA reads TGTGCCAGCAGTGAATTTGGGACAGGGGGCAACGAGCAGTACTTC. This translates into CASSEFGTGGNEQYF.